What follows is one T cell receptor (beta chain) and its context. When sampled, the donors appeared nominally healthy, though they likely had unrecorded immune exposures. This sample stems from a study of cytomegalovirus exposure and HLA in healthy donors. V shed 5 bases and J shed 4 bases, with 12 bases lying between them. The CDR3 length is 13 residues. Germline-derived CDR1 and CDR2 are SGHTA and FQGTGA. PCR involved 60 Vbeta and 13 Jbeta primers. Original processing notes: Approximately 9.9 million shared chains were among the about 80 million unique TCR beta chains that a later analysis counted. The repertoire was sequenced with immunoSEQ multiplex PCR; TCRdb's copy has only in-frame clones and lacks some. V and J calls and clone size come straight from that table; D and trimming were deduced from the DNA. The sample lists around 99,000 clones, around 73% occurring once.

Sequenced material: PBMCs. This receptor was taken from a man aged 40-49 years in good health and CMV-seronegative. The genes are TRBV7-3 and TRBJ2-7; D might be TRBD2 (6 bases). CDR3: CASSLSGPYEQYF. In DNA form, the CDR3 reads TGTGCCAGCAGCCTAAGCGGGCCTTACGAGCAGTACTTC.